This is a list of T cell receptor beta chains from one sample in a study of Tregs in tolerant kidney transplant recipients. Libraries were prepared by immunoSEQ multiplex PCR; TCRdb keeps only in-frame clonotypes and omits some of them. The sample shows about 55,000 clones, about 91% of them seen only once. The sequencing here drew on CD8+ T cells from blood (PBMCs), taken 24 months after the transplant. The receptors were gathered from a human patient who received a combined kidney and bone marrow transplant. The graft donor may have given rise to some T cells. The CDR3 runs from the conserved cysteine through the conserved F or W. D genes are given only for firm matches. Not every row has a clone size; where given, it reads once, few, many or a size class.

v_call,j_call,d_call,clone_size,cdr3_nt,cdr3_aa
TRBV6-4,TRBJ2-2,TRBD2,-,TGTGCCAGCACGCCGGACGGGGGGGCCGGCGGGGAGCTGTTTTTT,CASTPDGGAGGELFF
TRBV19,TRBJ2-5,TRBD2,-,TGTGCCAGTAGTGCAGGGACTAGCGGGAGGGCCGGAGAGACCCAGTACTTC,CASSAGTSGRAGETQYF
TRBV5-6,TRBJ1-1,-,-,TGTGCCAGCAGCTTGGTTGCGGACACTGAAGCTTTCTTT,CASSLVADTEAFF
TRBV27,TRBJ2-7,TRBD2,-,TGTGCCAGCAGTTTCAGCGGGGTTACCTACGAGCAGTACTTC,CASSFSGVTYEQYF
TRBV11-3,TRBJ2-2,-,-,TGTGCCAGCAGCTTTCCCCTAGCGAGAACGGGCGGGGAGCTGTTTTTT,CASSFPLARTGGELFF
TRBV28,TRBJ1-6,-,-,TGTGCCAGCAGTTCACAACAGGGACTAGAGAATTCCCCCCTCCACTTT,CASSSQQGLENSPLHF
TRBV6-6,TRBJ2-7,-,-,TGTGCCAGCAGTTTCAGCGGGGAGCAGTACTTC,CASSFSGEQYF
TRBV5-4,TRBJ2-7,-,-,TGTGCCAGCAGCTTGGCGGACACACTCTCCTACGAGCAGTACTTC,CASSLADTLSYEQYF
TRBV6-1,TRBJ1-6,TRBD1,-,TGTGCCAGCAGCGGGACAGGGTTTTATAATTCACCCCTCCACTTT,CASSGTGFYNSPLHF
TRBV7-9,TRBJ1-1,-,-,TGTGCCAAGCCATTATTGAACACTGAAGCTTTCTTT,CAKPLLNTEAFF
TRBV5-4,TRBJ1-6,TRBD1,-,TGTGCCAGCAACCGCCGGGGAAACAGGGGGGTGACTAATTCACCCCTCCACTTT,CASNRRGNRGVTNSPLHF
TRBV13,TRBJ2-7,-,-,TGTGCCAGCAGCTTAGGGACAGAATCCTACGAGCAGTACTTC,CASSLGTESYEQYF
TRBV19,TRBJ1-2,-,-,TGTGCCAGCGCACCTTATATCGAGAACCCCTATGGCTACACCTTC,CASAPYIENPYGYTF
TRBV5-1,TRBJ2-1,-,-,TGCGCCAGCAGCTTTCGACAGAGCTCCTACAATGAGCAGTTCTTC,CASSFRQSSYNEQFF
TRBV18,TRBJ2-7,TRBD1,-,TGTGCCAGCTCACAGGACAGGCCCCAAACTATCTACGAGCAGTACTTC,CASSQDRPQTIYEQYF
TRBV10-3,TRBJ2-5,TRBD2,-,TGTGCCATCAGTGAGTCGACTCCCGAGGCGGGGGTGATGATTGAGACCCAGTACTTC,CAISESTPEAGVMIETQYF
TRBV9,TRBJ2-1,-,-,TGTGCCAGCAGCGTAGCCGGGGATGAGCAGTTCTTC,CASSVAGDEQFF
TRBV28,TRBJ1-6,-,-,TGTGCCAGCAGTCCTAGTTTAACTAATTCCCCCCTCCACTTT,CASSPSLTNSPLHF
TRBV6-5,TRBJ2-3,-,-,TGTGCCAGCAGTTACTCGAGGAATACTATCACAGATACGCAGTATTTT,CASSYSRNTITDTQYF
TRBV4-2,TRBJ2-4,-,-,TGTGCCAGCAGCCCAAATTCCGAGGCCAAAAACATTCAGTACTTC,CASSPNSEAKNIQYF
TRBV29-1,TRBJ2-7,-,-,TGCAGCGTTGAAGGACAGTCCTACGAGCAGTACTTC,CSVEGQSYEQYF
TRBV4-3,TRBJ2-6,-,-,TGCGCCAGCAGCCAAGGTGGGCCGCGCTCTGGGGCCAACGTCCTGACTTTC,CASSQGGPRSGANVLTF
TRBV29-1,TRBJ2-1,-,-,TGCAGCGGATGCCGGGATCCCTTTGGAAATGAGCAGTTCTTC,CSGCRDPFGNEQFF
TRBV9,TRBJ1-2,-,-,TGTGCCAGCAGCGTACGTAACCCTCAAGGAGGTAACTATGGCTACACCTTC,CASSVRNPQGGNYGYTF
TRBV9,TRBJ1-5,-,-,TGTGCCAGCAGCGTAGGGTCAGGGAATCAGCCCCAGCATTTT,CASSVGSGNQPQHF
TRBV9,TRBJ2-3,-,-,TGTGCCAGCAGCGCCCCGGGGACTAGCACAGATACGCAGTATTTT,CASSAPGTSTDTQYF
TRBV2,TRBJ1-5,TRBD1,-,TGTGCCAGCAGCGCAGGACAGGGTCTCACGCCCCAGCATTTT,CASSAGQGLTPQHF
TRBV4-3,TRBJ1-3,TRBD1,few,TGCGCCAGCAGCCAAGATTGGAGGGGGCAAACTGGAAACACCATATATTTT,CASSQDWRGQTGNTIYF
TRBV9,TRBJ2-1,-,-,TGTGCCAGCAGCCCGACGGGACTCAGTGAGCAGTTCTTC,CASSPTGLSEQFF
TRBV27,TRBJ2-1,TRBD2,once,TGTGCCAGCAGTTCCCAGGTTAGCGGGAATGAGCAGTTCTTC,CASSSQVSGNEQFF
TRBV28,TRBJ1-2,TRBD1,-,TGTGCCAGCAGTAAGGACAGGGAGATTGACTATGGCTACACCTTC,CASSKDREIDYGYTF
TRBV21-1,TRBJ1-4,-,once,TGTGCCAGCAGCATAGAACCTCGGGTAAGCGGGACATCTAGTGAAAAACTGTTTTTT,CASSIEPRVSGTSSEKLFF
TRBV7-9,TRBJ2-1,TRBD1,-,TGTGCCAGCACTTATTCGGGACAGCCCGTAGAGCAGTTCTTC,CASTYSGQPVEQFF
TRBV13,TRBJ1-3,-,-,TGTGCCAGCAGCTTAGCGGGCAGCGGAATGTTTGGCACCATATATTTT,CASSLAGSGMFGTIYF
TRBV13,TRBJ2-7,TRBD2,few,TGTGCCAGCAGCTACTCTAGCGGGAAGTACGAGCAGTACTTC,CASSYSSGKYEQYF
TRBV5-8,TRBJ2-5,TRBD1,-,TGTGCCAGCAGCACCTCATACAGGGGGCCGGAGACCCAGTACTTC,CASSTSYRGPETQYF
TRBV5-1,TRBJ2-1,-,-,TGCGCCAGCAGGAGCCCAGGGTTGACCTCCTACAATGAGCAGTTCTTC,CASRSPGLTSYNEQFF
TRBV4-3,TRBJ2-7,TRBD1,-,TGCGCCAGCAGCCAAGGGAGCAGGGGGAGTTACGAGCAGTACTTC,CASSQGSRGSYEQYF
TRBV5-1,TRBJ2-7,-,-,TGCGCCAGCAGCCCCGCATCCGGTTACGAGCAGTACTTC,CASSPASGYEQYF
TRBV5-6,TRBJ2-7,TRBD1,-,TGTGCCAGCAGCTGGGGACAGGCCTACGAGCAGTACTTC,CASSWGQAYEQYF
TRBV16,TRBJ2-5,-,few,TGTGCCAGCACCGCCGAATTTGAAGGGGTGAGGTTGGAGACCCAGTACTTC,CASTAEFEGVRLETQYF
TRBV5-6,TRBJ2-7,TRBD2,-,TGTGCCAGCAGCTTGCCTAGCGGGTCTTCCTACGAGCAGTACTTC,CASSLPSGSSYEQYF
TRBV7-9,TRBJ2-2,-,-,TGTGCCAGCATCATGTTACAGGGATGGGACACCGGGGAGCTGTTTTTT,CASIMLQGWDTGELFF
TRBV18,TRBJ1-2,TRBD1,once,TGTGCCAGCTCACTTCCTGACAGGGGGGAGGATGGCTACACCTTC,CASSLPDRGEDGYTF
TRBV5-4,TRBJ1-2,-,once,TGTGCCAGCAGCTTGGAAGTCTGGACAGACCTAAGGAGTGGCTACACCTTC,CASSLEVWTDLRSGYTF
TRBV19,TRBJ2-1,-,once,TGTGCCAGTAGTATGATAGGGGGCAATGAGCAGTTCTTC,CASSMIGGNEQFF
TRBV18,TRBJ1-5,-,-,TGTGCCAGCTCACCAGTGGGCAGTAGTGATCAGCCCCAGCATTTT,CASSPVGSSDQPQHF
TRBV6-1,TRBJ2-2,TRBD2,-,TGTGCCAGCAGTGCGGTATCGGGAGGGCTGGCCGGGGAGCTGTTTTTT,CASSAVSGGLAGELFF
TRBV19,TRBJ2-1,TRBD1,-,TGTGCCAGTAGTATAGGCGGACAGGGGAACAATGAGCAGTTCTTC,CASSIGGQGNNEQFF
TRBV6-1,TRBJ1-2,-,-,TGTGCCAGCAGTCCATCAGGTGGGGGCCTCTATGGCTACACCTTC,CASSPSGGGLYGYTF
TRBV29-1,TRBJ2-3,TRBD1,-,TGCAGCGTTGTAAGAACAGGGGGTCTTCCATCTAGCACAGATACGCAGTATTTT,CSVVRTGGLPSSTDTQYF
TRBV30,TRBJ1-2,-,-,TGTGCCTGGAGTGGGAACCTCGGACCGACCTCAGGGGGCTACACCTTC,CAWSGNLGPTSGGYTF
TRBV5-1,TRBJ2-5,TRBD2,-,TGCGCCAGCAGCTTGGGTAGCGGGATCTCACAAGAGACCCAGTACTTC,CASSLGSGISQETQYF
TRBV6-4,TRBJ2-1,TRBD2,-,TGTGCCAGCAGTGACTCGGCTAGCGGGTACAATGAGCAGTTCTTC,CASSDSASGYNEQFF
TRBV6-1,TRBJ2-7,-,-,TGTGCCACGACCTTTGACAGTTACAGCGAGCAGTACTTC,CATTFDSYSEQYF
TRBV7-2,TRBJ1-1,-,-,TGTGCCAGCAGCATCGAACAGGGAGTGGGGACTGAAGCTTTCTTT,CASSIEQGVGTEAFF
TRBV2,TRBJ1-6,-,-,TGTGCCAGCAGCCTCTATGTCCCGGATTCACCCCTCCACTTT,CASSLYVPDSPLHF
TRBV30,TRBJ2-3,TRBD1,-,TGTGCCTGGAGTGGCGGCAGGGGGACAGATACGCAGTATTTT,CAWSGGRGTDTQYF
TRBV27,TRBJ2-1,-,-,TGTGCCAGCAGTCTAGTTATATCGAGCAATGAGCAGTTCTTC,CASSLVISSNEQFF
TRBV11-3,TRBJ1-2,-,-,TGTGCCAGCAGCTCCGCCGGCGGGGACCCTAACTATGGCTACACCTTC,CASSSAGGDPNYGYTF